These 7 T cell receptor beta chains were all obtained from the same sample, sequenced in a study of blood T cell repertoires in COVID-19. TCRdb keeps only in-frame clones here, not all; method: immunoSEQ multiplex PCR. The table lists over 110,000 clones, roughly 84% of them singletons, with under 5.5% in the top ten. Sample: PBMCs or T cells enriched from blood (not recorded which). Receptors were obtained from a man aged 40-49 years with acute COVID-19.

The chain carries TRBV4-1 and TRBJ2-3; TRBD2 matches 9 bases. In germline, CDR1 is MGHRA, CDR2 YSYEKL. The CDR3 runs to 16 residues. V dropped 3 bases and J dropped 2; count of bases not matched to a gene: 6. CDR3 DNA: TGCGCCAGCAGCCAGACAGCGGGGGGCCTCACAGATACGCAGTATTTT. Protein: CASSQTAGGLTDTQYF.

The V gene is TRBV12-3 or TRBV12-4, the J gene TRBJ2-7; unclear D gene. V lost 6 bases and J lost 2, with 11 bases in between. The CDR3 has 13 residues. CDR3 nucleotides: TGTGCCAGCAGGCAGGCGACCGCCTACGAGCAGTACTTC. It is translated as CASRQATAYEQYF.

The J gene is TRBJ1-2, the V gene TRBV5-1; 7 nucleotides align to TRBD1. Germline CDR1 and CDR2: SGHRS and YFSETQ. This CDR3 comprises 14 residues. V was pared by 5 bases and J by 3 bases, with 7 bases of the junction left unmatched. This CDR3 reads CASRPATGDYGYTF. The CDR3 DNA follows: TGCGCCAGCAGGCCTGCTACAGGGGACTATGGCTACACCTTC. Based on the CDR3 plus reference TRBV5-1 and TRBJ1-2, the full variable domain is KAGVTQTPRYLIKTRGQQVTLSCSPISGHRSVSWYQQTPGQGLQFLFEYFSETQRNKGNFPGRFSGRQFSNSRSEMNVSTLELGDSALYLCASRPATGDYGYTFGSGTRLTVV.

In DNA, the CDR3 is TGTGCCAGCAGCCCGGGGCTATACAATGAGCAGTTCTTC. Its translation: CASSPGLYNEQFF. This sequence joins TRBV6-2 or TRBV6-3 and TRBJ2-1; D assignment may be TRBD1 or TRBD2 (5 bases each). Germline V gene sequence: CDR1 MNHEY, CDR2 SVGEGT. The CDR3 runs to 13 residues. Trimming stripped 6 bases from V and 4 bases from J, with 10 bases between.

About this clone itself: The germline gene is not matched at one end of the junction; a read error may be the cause. The chain has TRBV3-1 (or the pseudogene TRBV3-2) and TRBJ2-7, with 12 bases lining up with TRBD2. The CDR3 is 14 residues long. CDR1 LGHDT and CDR2 YNNKEL come from the germline V gene (reference sequence). In DNA, the CDR3 is TGTGCCAGCAGTTCACCTAGCGGGGGGGCAGCCACAGAGTTC. Translating gives CASSSPSGGAATEF.

J is TRBJ1-6 and V is TRBV18; TRBD1 matches 9 bases. The CDR3 length is 18 residues. After removal of 3 bases from V and 9 bases from J, the junction contained 15 bases not matched to a gene. Germline V gene lookup returns CDR1 KGHSH and CDR2 LQKENI. In DNA, the CDR3 is TGTGCCAGCTCACCCGCCCCTTATCGGACAGGGGAAGGTTCACCCCTCCACTTT. Protein product: CASSPAPYRTGEGSPLHF.

This chain uses TRBV7-2 with TRBJ2-1; 9 positions agree with TRBD2. V was pared by 0 bases and J by 2 bases, with 5 bases of the junction left unmatched. Germline assignment: CDR1 SGHTA and CDR2 FQGNSA. The CDR3 runs 17 residues. Here the CDR3 reads CASSLAVAGGPYNEQFF. For the CDR3, the DNA is TGTGCCAGCAGCTTAGCAGTTGCGGGGGGGCCCTACAATGAGCAGTTCTTC.